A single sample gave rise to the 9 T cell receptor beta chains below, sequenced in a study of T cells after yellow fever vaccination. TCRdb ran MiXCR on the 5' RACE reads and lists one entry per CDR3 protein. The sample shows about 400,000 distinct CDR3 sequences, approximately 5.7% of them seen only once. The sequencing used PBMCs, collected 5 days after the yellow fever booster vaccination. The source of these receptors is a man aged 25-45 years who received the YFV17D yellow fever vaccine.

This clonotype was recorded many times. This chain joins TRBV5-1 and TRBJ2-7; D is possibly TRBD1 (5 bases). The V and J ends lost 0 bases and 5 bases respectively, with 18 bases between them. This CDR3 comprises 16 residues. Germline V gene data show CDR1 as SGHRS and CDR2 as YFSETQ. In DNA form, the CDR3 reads TGCGCCAGCAGCTTGGGAGTAGTGGGGCCCCGGGACGAGCAGTACTTC. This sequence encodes CASSLGVVGPRDEQYF.

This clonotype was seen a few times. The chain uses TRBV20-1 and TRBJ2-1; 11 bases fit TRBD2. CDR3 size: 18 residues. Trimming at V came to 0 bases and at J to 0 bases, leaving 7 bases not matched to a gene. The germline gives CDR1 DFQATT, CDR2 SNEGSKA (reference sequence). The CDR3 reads CSARDPSGRTFSYNEQFF. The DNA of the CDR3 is TGCAGTGCTAGAGATCCTAGCGGGAGGACCTTCTCCTACAATGAGCAGTTCTTC.

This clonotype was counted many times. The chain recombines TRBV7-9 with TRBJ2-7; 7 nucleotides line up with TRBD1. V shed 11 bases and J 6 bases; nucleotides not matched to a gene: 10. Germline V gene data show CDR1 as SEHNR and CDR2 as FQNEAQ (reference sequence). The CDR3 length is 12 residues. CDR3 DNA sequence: TGTGCCTCCGCGAGACAGGGCTTCGAGCAGTACTTC. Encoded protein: CASARQGFEQYF. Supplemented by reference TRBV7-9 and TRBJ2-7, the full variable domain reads DTGVSQNPRHKITKRGQNVTFRCDPISEHNRLYWYRQTLGQGPEFLTYFQNEAQLEKSRLLSDRFSAERPKGSFSTLEIQRTEQGDSAMYLCASARQGFEQYFGPGTRLTVT.

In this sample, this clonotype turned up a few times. The CDR3 spells CASSLGATWDEQFF. In DNA, the CDR3 is TGTGCCAGCAGTTTAGGAGCTACGTGGGATGAGCAGTTCTTC. The chain combines TRBV12-3 or TRBV12-4 with TRBJ2-1, with D unclear. Trimming removed 1 base from V and 8 bases from J, with 12 bases in between. This CDR3 has 14 residues.

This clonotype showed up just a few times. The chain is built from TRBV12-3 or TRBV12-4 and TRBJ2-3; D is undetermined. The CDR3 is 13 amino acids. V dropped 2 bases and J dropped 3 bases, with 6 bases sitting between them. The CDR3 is CASSLRTTDTQYF. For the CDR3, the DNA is TGTGCCAGCAGTTTAAGAACGACAGATACGCAGTATTTT.

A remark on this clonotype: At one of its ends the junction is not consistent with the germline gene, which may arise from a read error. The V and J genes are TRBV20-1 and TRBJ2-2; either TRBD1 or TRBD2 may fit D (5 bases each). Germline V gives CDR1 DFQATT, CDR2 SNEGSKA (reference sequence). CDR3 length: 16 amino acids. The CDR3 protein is CCARGLRGPNTGELFF. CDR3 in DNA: TGCTGTGCTAGAGGTTTGAGGGGTCCCAACACCGGGGAGCTGTTTTTT.

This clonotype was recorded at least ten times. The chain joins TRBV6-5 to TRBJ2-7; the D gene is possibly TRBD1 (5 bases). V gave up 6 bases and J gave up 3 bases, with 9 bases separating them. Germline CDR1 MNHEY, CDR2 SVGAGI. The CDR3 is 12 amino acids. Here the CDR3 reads CASSQGHYEQYF. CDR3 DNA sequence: TGTGCCAGCAGCCAGGGTCACTACGAGCAGTACTTC.

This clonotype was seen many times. The CDR3 here is CSVTQGGGYGYTF. DNA for the CDR3: TGCAGCGTTACCCAGGGGGGCGGCTATGGCTACACCTTC. V gene TRBV29-1 combines with J gene TRBJ1-2; 7 nucleotides line up with TRBD1. CDR1 is SQVTM and CDR2 is ANQGSEA in the germline V gene. This CDR3 has 13 amino acids. Unmatched junction bases numbered 7, after V lost 5 bases and J lost 4 bases.

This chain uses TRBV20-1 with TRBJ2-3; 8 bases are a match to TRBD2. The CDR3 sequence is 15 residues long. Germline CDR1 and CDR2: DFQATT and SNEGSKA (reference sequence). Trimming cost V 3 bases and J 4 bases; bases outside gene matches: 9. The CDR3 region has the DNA TGCAGTGCTAGGGCCGGGACTAGTCGTGCAGATACGCAGTATTTT. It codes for CSARAGTSRADTQYF.